This TCR beta chain was retrieved from a study of cytomegalovirus exposure and HLA in healthy donors. Remarks on this clone: Its specificity is unknown.

General study results and limits: With later analysis, a missense DCLRE1C variant became linked to TCR beta V- and J-gene trimming.

Researchers ran the PCR with 60 Vbeta and 13 Jbeta primers. Some clones are missing from TCRdb's copy, which holds only in-frame ones; the method was immunoSEQ multiplex PCR. The repertoire consists of about 200,000 clones, with 82% occurring once and the leading ten covering 5.5% to 7%. Donors had nominal health at sampling but likely had unrecorded immune exposures. Trimming took off 5 bases at V and 1 base at J, with 2 bases between the two ends. This CDR3 contains 11 residues. The germline V gene encodes CDR1 PRHDT and CDR2 FYEKMQ (reference sequence). The sequenced sample was PBMCs. The chain uses TRBV13 and TRBJ2-5; D gene uncertain. This TCR derives from a woman aged 50 to 60 in good health and CMV-seropositive. The CDR3 sequence is CASSLQETQYF. CDR3 DNA sequence: TGTGCCAGCAGCCTCCAAGAGACCCAGTACTTC.